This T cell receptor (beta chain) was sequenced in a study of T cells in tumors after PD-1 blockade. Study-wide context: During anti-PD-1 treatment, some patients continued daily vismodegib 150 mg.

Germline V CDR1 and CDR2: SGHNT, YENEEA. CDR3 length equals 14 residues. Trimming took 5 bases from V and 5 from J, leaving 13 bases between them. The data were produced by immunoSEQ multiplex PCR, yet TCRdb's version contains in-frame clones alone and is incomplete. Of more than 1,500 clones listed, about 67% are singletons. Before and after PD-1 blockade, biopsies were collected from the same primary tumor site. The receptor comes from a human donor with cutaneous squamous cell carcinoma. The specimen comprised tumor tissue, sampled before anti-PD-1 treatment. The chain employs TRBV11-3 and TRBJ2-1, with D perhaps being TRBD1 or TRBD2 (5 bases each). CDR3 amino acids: CASSGRDGNNEQFF. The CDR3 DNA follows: TGTGCCAGCAGCGGAAGGGACGGAAACAATGAGCAGTTCTTC. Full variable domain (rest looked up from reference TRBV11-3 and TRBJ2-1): EAGVVQSPRYKIIEKKQPVAFWCNPISGHNTLYWYLQNLGQGPELLIRYENEEAVDDSQLPKDRFSAERLKGVDSTLKIQPAELGDSAVYLCASSGRDGNNEQFFGPGTRLTVL.